One and the same sample provided the 2 T cell receptor beta chains below, sequenced in a study of low-dose radiotherapy and immunotherapy resistance in tumors. First-strand cDNA relied on TRAV- and TRBV-specific primers spanning alpha and beta chains. A 20-cycle PCR with a constant-region primer and V-primer adapter amplified TCRs. TCRdb re-called the reads with MiXCR, one entry per CDR3 protein. The repertoire holds nearly 95,000 distinct CDR3 sequences, with 9.4% as singletons. Documented time point: before trial treatment. Material: PBMCs, obtained before treatment. These receptors came from a male donor with prostate cancer.

At least ten counts were recorded for this clonotype. The chain links TRBV6-5 to TRBJ1-2, with TRBD1 as a possible D gene (5 bases). Germline assignment: CDR1 MNHEY and CDR2 SVGAGI. V shed 4 bases and J shed 2 bases, with 8 bases lying between them. The length of the CDR3 is 13 residues. In DNA form, the CDR3 reads TGTGCCAGCAGTTTGGGACTGAACTATGGCTACACCTTC. This sequence encodes CASSLGLNYGYTF.

Many counts were recorded for this clonotype. The chain has TRBV5-1 and TRBJ2-7, with D unresolved. The CDR3 is 14 residues long. V was shortened by 0 bases and J by 2 bases, with 9 bases between the two germline ends. The germline gives CDR1 SGHRS, CDR2 YFSETQ. CDR3: CASSLGGSTYEQYF. Written as DNA, the CDR3 is TGCGCCAGCAGCTTGGGCGGCTCTACCTACGAGCAGTACTTC.